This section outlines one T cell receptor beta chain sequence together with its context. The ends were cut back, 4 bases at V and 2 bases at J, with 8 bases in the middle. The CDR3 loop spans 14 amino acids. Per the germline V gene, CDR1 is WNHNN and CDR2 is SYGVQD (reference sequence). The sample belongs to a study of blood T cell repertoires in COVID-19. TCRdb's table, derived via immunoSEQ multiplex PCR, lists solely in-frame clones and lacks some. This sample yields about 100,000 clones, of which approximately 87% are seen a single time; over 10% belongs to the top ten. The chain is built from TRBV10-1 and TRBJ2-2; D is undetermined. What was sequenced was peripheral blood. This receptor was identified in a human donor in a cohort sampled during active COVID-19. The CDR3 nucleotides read TGCGCCAGCAGTGGGTCGAGTAACACCGGGGAGCTGTTTTTT. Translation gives CASSGSSNTGELFF.